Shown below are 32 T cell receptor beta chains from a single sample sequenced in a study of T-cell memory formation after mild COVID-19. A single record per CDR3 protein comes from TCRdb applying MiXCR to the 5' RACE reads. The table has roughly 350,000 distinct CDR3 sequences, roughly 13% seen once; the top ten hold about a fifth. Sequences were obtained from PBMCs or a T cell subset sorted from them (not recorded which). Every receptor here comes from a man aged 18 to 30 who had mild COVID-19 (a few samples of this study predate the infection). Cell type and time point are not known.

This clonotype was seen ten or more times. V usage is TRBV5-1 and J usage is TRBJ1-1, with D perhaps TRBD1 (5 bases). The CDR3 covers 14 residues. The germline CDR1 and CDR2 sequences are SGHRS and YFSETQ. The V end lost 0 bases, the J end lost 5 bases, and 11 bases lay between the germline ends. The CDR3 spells CASSLEGLGTEAFF. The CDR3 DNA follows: TGCGCCAGCAGCTTGGAGGGGTTGGGGACTGAAGCTTTCTTT.

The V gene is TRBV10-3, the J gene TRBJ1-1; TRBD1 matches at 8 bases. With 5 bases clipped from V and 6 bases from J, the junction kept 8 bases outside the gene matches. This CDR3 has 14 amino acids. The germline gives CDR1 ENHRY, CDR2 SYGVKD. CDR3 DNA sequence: TGTGCCATCAGTACCGACAGGGGCGTTCCTGAAGCTTTCTTT. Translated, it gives CAISTDRGVPEAFF.

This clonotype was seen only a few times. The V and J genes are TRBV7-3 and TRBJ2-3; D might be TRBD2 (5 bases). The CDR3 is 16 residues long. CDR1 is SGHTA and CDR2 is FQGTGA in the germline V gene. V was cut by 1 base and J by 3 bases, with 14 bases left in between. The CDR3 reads CASSLNGVSGTDTQYF. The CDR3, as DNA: TGTGCCAGCAGCTTAAACGGGGTCTCGGGAACAGATACGCAGTATTTT.

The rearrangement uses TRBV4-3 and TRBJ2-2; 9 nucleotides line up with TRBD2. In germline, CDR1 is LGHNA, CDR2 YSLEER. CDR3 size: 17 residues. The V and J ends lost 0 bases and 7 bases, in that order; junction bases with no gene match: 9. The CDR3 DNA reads TGCGCCAGCAGCCAAGATCCGGGCGGGGGGGCGAACGGGGAGCTGTTTTTT. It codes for CASSQDPGGGANGELFF.

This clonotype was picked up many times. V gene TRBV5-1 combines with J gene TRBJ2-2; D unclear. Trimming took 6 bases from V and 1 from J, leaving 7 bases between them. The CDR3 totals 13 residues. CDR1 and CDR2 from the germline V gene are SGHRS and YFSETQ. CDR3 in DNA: TGCGCCAGCAAGGTGGGGAACACCGGGGAGCTGTTTTTT. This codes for CASKVGNTGELFF.

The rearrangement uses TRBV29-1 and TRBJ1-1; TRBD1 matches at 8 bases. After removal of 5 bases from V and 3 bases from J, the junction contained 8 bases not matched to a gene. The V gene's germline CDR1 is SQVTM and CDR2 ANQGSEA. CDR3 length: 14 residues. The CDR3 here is CSVSRQGRDTEAFF. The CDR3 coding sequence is TGCAGCGTTTCGCGACAGGGGAGGGACACTGAAGCTTTCTTT.

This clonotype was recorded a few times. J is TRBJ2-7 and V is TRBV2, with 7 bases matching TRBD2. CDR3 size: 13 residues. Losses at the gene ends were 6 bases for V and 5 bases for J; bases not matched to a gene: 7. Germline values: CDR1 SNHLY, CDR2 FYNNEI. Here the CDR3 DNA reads TGTGCCAGCAGGCCGGTAGGGAGGGACGAGCAGTACGTC. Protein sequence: CASRPVGRDEQYV.

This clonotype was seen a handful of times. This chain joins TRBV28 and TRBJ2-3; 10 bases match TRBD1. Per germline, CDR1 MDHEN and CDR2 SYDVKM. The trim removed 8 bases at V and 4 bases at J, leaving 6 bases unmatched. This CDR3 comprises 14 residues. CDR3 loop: CASGTGTGADTQYF. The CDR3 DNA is TGTGCCAGCGGTACGGGGACAGGGGCAGATACGCAGTATTTT.

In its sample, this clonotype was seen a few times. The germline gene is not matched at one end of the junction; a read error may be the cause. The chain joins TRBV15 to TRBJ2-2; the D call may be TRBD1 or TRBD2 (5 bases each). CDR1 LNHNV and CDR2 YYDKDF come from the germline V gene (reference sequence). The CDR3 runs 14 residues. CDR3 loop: CATSRDRGTEELFF. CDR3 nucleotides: TGTGCCACCAGCAGAGATCGGGGCACCGAGGAGCTGTTTTTT.

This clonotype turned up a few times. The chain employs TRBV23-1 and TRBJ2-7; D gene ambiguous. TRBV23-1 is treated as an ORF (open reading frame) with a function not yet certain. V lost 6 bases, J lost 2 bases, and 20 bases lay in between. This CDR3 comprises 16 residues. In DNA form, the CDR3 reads TGCGCCAGCAGGCGCCCGTGGGAAATTGAAACCTACGAGCAGTACGTC. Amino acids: CASRRPWEIETYEQYV.

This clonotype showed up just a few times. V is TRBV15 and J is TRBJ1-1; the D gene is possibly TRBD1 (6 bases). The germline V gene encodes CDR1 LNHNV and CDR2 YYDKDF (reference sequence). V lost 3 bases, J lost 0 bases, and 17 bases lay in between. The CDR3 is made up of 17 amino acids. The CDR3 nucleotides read TGTGCCACCAGCAGTCCCCCCAACAGGGCGATGAACACTGAAGCTTTCTTT. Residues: CATSSPPNRAMNTEAFF.

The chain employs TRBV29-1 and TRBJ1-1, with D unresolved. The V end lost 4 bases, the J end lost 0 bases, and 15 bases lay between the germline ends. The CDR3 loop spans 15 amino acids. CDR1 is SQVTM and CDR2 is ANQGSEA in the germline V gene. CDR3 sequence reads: CSVGSLPFMNTEAFF. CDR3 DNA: TGCAGCGTTGGGAGCCTCCCGTTCATGAACACTGAAGCTTTCTTT. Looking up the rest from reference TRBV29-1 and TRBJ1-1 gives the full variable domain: SAVISQKPSRDICQRGTSLTIQCQVDSQVTMMFWYRQQPGQSLTLIATANQGSEATYESGFVIDKFPISRPNLTFSTLTVSNMSPEDSSIYLCSVGSLPFMNTEAFFGQGTRLTVV.

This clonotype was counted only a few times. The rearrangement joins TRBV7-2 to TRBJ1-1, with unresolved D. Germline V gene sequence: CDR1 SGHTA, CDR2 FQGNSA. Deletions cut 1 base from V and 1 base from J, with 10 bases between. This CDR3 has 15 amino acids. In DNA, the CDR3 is TGTGCCAGCAGCTTAGGGCGGGCGACGAACACTGAAGCTTTCTTT. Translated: CASSLGRATNTEAFF.

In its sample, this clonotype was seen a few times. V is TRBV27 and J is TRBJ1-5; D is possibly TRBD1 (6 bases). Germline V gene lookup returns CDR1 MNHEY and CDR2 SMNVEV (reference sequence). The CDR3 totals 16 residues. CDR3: CPGNVPGQESNQPQHF. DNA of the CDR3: TGTCCGGGGAACGTACCGGGACAAGAAAGCAATCAGCCCCAGCATTTT.

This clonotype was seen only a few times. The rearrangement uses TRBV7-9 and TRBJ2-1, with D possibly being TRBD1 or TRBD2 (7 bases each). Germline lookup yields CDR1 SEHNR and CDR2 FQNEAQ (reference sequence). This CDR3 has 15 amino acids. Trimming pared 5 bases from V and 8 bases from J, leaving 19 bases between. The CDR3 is CASSPNRGGGDEQFF. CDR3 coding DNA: TGTGCCAGCAGCCCCAACCGGGGAGGGGGCGATGAGCAGTTCTTC. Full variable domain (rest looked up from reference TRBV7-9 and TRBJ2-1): DTGVSQNPRHKITKRGQNVTFRCDPISEHNRLYWYRQTLGQGPEFLTYFQNEAQLEKSRLLSDRFSAERPKGSFSTLEIQRTEQGDSAMYLCASSPNRGGGDEQFFGPGTRLTVL.

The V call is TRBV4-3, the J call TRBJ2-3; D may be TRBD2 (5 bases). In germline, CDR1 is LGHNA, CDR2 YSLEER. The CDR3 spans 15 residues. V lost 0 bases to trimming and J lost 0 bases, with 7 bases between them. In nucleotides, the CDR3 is TGCGCCAGCAGCCAAGATTGGACTAGCACAGATACGCAGTATTTT. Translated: CASSQDWTSTDTQYF.

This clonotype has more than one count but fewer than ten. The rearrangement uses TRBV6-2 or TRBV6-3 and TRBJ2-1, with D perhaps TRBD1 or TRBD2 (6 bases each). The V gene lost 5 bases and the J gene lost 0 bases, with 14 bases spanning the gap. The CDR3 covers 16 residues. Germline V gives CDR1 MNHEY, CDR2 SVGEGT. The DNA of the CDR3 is TGTGCCAGCAGTCCAGAGGGGGGAGGCTCCTACAATGAGCAGTTCTTC. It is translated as CASSPEGGGSYNEQFF.

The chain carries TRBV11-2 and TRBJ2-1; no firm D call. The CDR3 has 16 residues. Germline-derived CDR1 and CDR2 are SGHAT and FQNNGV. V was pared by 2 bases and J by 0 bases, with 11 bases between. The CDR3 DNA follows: TGTGCCAGCAGCTTACCCCCTTGGATCTCCTACAATGAGCAGTTCTTC. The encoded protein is CASSLPPWISYNEQFF.

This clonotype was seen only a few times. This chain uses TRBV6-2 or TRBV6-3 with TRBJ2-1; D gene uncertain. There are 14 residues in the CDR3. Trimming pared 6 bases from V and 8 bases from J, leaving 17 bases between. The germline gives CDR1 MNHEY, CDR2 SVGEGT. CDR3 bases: TGTGCCAGCAGGAACCCTTACTTAGTCGATGAGCAGTTCTTC. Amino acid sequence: CASRNPYLVDEQFF.

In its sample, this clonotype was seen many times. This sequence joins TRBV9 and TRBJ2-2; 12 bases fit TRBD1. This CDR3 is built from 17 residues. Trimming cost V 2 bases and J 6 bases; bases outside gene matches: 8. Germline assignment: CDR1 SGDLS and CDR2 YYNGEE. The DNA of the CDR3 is TGTGCCAGCAGCGTGAGGGCTGGGACAGGGGGCCCCGGGGAGCTGTTTTTT. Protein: CASSVRAGTGGPGELFF. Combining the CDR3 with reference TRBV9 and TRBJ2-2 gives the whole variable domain DSGVTQTPKHLITATGQRVTLRCSPRSGDLSVYWYQQSLDQGLQFLIQYYNGEERAKGNILERFSAQQFPDLHSELNLSSLELGDSALYFCASSVRAGTGGPGELFFGEGSRLTVL.

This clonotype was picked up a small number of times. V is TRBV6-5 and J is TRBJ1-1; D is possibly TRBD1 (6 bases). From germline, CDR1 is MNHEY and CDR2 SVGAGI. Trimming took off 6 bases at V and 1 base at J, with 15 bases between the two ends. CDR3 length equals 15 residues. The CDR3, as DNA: TGTGCCAGCAGGCTCAGGGGTTACCCGAACACTGAAGCTTTCTTT. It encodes CASRLRGYPNTEAFF.

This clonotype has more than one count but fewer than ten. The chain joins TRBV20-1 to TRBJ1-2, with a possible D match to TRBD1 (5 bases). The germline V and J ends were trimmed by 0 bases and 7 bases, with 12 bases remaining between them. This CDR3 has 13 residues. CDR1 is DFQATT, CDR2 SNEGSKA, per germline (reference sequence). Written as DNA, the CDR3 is TGCAGTGCTAGAGACATAGAAGGGGTTGGCTACACCTTC. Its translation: CSARDIEGVGYTF.

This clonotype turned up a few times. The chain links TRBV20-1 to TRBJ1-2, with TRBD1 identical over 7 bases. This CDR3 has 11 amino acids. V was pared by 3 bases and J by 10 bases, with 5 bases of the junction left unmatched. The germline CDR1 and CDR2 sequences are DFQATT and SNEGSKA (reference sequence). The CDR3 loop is CSASTGDDYTF. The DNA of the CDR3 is TGCAGTGCTAGTACAGGGGACGACTACACCTTC.

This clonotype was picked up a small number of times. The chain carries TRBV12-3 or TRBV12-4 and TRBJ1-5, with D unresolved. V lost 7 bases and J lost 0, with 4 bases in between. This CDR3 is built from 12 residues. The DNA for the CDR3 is TGTGCCAGCACCTATAGCAATCAGCCCCAGCATTTT. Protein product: CASTYSNQPQHF.

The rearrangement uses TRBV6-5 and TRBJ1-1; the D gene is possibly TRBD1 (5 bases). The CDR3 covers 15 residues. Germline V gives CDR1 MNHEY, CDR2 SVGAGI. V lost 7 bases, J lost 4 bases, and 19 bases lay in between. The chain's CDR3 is CASTPGDVTATEAFF. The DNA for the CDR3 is TGTGCCAGCACTCCGGGGGACGTAACTGCCACTGAAGCTTTCTTT.

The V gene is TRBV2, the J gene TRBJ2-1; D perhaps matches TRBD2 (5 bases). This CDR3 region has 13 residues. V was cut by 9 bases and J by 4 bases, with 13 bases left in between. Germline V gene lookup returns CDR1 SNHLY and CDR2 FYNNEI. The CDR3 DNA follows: TGTGCCAGGGTCAGTTCGGGATACAATGAGCAGTTCTTC. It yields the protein CARVSSGYNEQFF.

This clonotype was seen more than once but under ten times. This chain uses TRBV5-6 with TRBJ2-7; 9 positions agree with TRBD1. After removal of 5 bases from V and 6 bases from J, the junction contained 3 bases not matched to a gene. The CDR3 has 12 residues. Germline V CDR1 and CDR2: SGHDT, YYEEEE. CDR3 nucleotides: TGTGCCAGCAGGGTGACAGGGGGCGAGCAGTACTTC. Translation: CASRVTGGEQYF.

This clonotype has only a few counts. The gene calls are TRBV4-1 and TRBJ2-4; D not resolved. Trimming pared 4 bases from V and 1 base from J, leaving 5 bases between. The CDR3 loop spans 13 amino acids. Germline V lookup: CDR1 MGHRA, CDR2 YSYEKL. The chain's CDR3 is CASSPHAKNIQYF. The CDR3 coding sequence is TGCGCCAGCAGCCCACATGCCAAAAACATTCAGTACTTC.

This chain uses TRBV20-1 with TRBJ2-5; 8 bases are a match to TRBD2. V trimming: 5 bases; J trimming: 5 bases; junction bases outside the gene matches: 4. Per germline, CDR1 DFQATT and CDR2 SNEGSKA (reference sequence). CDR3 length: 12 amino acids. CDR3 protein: CSAVRGGETQYF. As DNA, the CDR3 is TGCAGTGCTGTTCGGGGGGGTGAGACCCAGTACTTC.

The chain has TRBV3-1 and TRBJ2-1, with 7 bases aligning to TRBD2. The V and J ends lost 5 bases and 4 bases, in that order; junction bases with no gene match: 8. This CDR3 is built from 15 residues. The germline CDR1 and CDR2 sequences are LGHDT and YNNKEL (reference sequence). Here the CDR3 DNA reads TGTGCCAGCAGCGACTCTCCGGGACTATACAATGAGCAGTTCTTC. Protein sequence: CASSDSPGLYNEQFF.

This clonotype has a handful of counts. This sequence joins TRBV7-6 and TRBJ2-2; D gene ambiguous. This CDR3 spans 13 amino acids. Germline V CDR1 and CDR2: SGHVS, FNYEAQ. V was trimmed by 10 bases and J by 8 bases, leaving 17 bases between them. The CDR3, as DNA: TGTGCCATCCAGCTTACATCGATGGGGGAGCTGTTTTTT. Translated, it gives CAIQLTSMGELFF.

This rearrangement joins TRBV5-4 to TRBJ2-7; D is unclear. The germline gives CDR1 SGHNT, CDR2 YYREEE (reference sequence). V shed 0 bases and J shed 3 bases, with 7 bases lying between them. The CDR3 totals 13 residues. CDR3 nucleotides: TGTGCCAGCAGCTTGGAGCCATTCTACGAGCAGTACTTC. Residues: CASSLEPFYEQYF.